Listed below are T cell receptor beta chains from one sample, sequenced in a study of technical replicates of blood from a few donors. Clones were read by immunoSEQ multiplex PCR, and TCRdb kept only the in-frame ones, dropping some. This repertoire shows around 68,000 clones, 95% to 97% found once; its top ten account for under 0.3%. Sequencing was carried out using T cells isolated from PBMCs. The receptors come from a human donor in good health. The CDR3 runs from the conserved cysteine through the conserved F or W. The D gene is left open where the match is weak. Size is stated for part of the rows, as once, few or many counts, or as a class when the clone is expanded.

TRBJ2-7 | TRBV29-1 | 12 | - | - | CSVEVGGDEQYF | TGCAGCGTTGAAGTGGGCGGGGACGAGCAGTACTTC
TRBJ1-3 | TRBV19 | 14 | - | - | CASSIKTAGNTIYF | TGTGCCAGTAGTATTAAAACGGCTGGAAACACCATATATTTT
TRBJ2-5 | TRBV30 | 12 | - | TRBD1 | CAWTAGGETQYF | TGTGCCTGGACGGCAGGGGGAGAGACCCAGTACTTC
TRBJ1-5 | TRBV19 | 16 | - | - | CASSIPREYSNQPQHF | TGTGCCAGTAGTATACCTCGGGAGTATAGCAATCAGCCCCAGCATTTT
TRBJ2-1 | TRBV28 | 16 | - | TRBD1 | CASSFSPGQGGNEQFF | TGTGCCAGCAGTTTTTCCCCGGGACAGGGTGGGAATGAGCAGTTCTTC
TRBJ1-3 | TRBV27 | 16 | - | TRBD1 | CASSIGGGYSGNTIYF | TGTGCCAGCAGTATCGGAGGGGGCTACTCTGGAAACACCATATATTTT
TRBJ1-1 | TRBV6-5 | 14 | - | - | CASRSGEGPTEAFF | TGTGCCAGCAGGAGTGGGGAGGGGCCTACTGAAGCTTTCTTT
TRBJ1-5 | TRBV5-4 | 16 | - | TRBD1 | CASSFGGTGSYQPQHF | TGTGCCAGCAGCTTTGGCGGGACAGGGTCGTATCAGCCCCAGCATTTT
TRBJ2-7 | TRBV28 | 14 | - | - | CASRPTDTAYEQYF | TGTGCCAGCAGACCGACGGACACCGCCTACGAGCAGTACTTC
TRBJ2-7 | TRBV29-1 | 13 | - | - | CSVEAGSSYEQYF | TGCAGCGTTGAAGCAGGCAGCTCCTACGAGCAGTACTTC
TRBJ2-7 | TRBV10-3 | 14 | - | TRBD2 | CAISESSGSYEQYF | TGTGCCATCAGTGAGAGTAGCGGGAGCTACGAGCAGTACTTC
TRBJ2-3 | TRBV19 | 15 | - | - | CASSIAPSYTDTQYF | TGTGCCAGTAGTATAGCTCCGAGCTACACAGATACGCAGTATTTT
TRBJ1-2 | TRBV11-2 | 14 | once | - | CASSSPGSLYGYTF | TGTGCCAGCAGTTCTCCGGGTTCTCTTTATGGCTACACCTTC
TRBJ1-1 | TRBV18 | 11 | - | - | CASSNGDEAFF | TGTGCCAGCTCCAACGGGGATGAAGCTTTCTTT
TRBJ1-5 | TRBV2 | 15 | - | - | CASRETGMSNQPQHF | TGTGCCAGCAGGGAAACAGGGATGAGCAATCAGCCCCAGCATTTT
TRBJ1-2 | TRBV30 | 15 | - | - | CAWSVLSDSTYGYTF | TGTGCCTGGAGTGTTCTGTCGGACAGTACCTATGGCTACACCTTC
TRBJ2-2 | TRBV19 | 15 | - | TRBD1 | CASTWTGLNTGELFF | TGTGCCAGTACTTGGACAGGACTGAACACCGGGGAGCTGTTTTTT
TRBJ2-7 | TRBV5-6 | 18 | - | TRBD1 | CASSLYRGRDFFSYEQYF | TGTGCCAGCAGCCTCTACAGGGGGCGCGACTTCTTCTCCTACGAGCAGTACTTC
TRBJ2-2 | TRBV25-1 | 17 | - | TRBD2 | CASSELNLADHTGELFF | TGTGCCAGCAGTGAACTAAACCTAGCGGACCACACCGGGGAGCTGTTTTTT
TRBJ2-3 | TRBV19 | 15 | - | TRBD2 | CASSDLAGVSDTQYF | TGTGCCAGTAGTGACCTAGCGGGAGTTTCGGATACGCAGTATTTT
TRBJ2-7 | TRBV7-2 | 14 | - | TRBD1 | CASSPRQGSYEQYF | TGTGCCAGCAGCCCCCGACAGGGTTCCTACGAGCAGTACTTC
TRBJ2-7 | TRBV11-2 | 19 | - | TRBD2 | CASSLLSLAGGPGSYEQYF | TGTGCCAGCAGCTTACTGTCACTAGCGGGAGGGCCAGGGTCCTACGAGCAGTACTTC
TRBJ1-2 | TRBV7-2 | 14 | - | TRBD1 | CASSGLDRTDGYTF | TGTGCCAGCAGCGGGTTGGACAGGACTGATGGCTACACCTTC
TRBJ1-5 | TRBV2 | 13 | - | - | CASSDEGGQPQHF | TGTGCCAGCAGTGACGAGGGAGGTCAGCCCCAGCATTTT
TRBJ1-1 | TRBV6-5 | 13 | - | - | CASSLIINTEAFF | TGTGCCAGCAGTTTAATAATTAACACTGAAGCTTTCTTT
TRBJ2-3 | TRBV4-2 | 16 | - | TRBD2 | CASSQEGGSLTDTQYF | TGTGCCAGCAGCCAAGAAGGCGGGAGCCTCACAGATACGCAGTATTTT